The 20 T cell receptor beta chains presented below share a single source sample, sequenced in a study of blood T cells in healthy people across ages. Next came a second PCR, run for about 6 to 12 cycles, which used a sample-barcoded 5' primer along with a J-beta primer mix. A single record per CDR3 protein comes from TCRdb applying MiXCR to the 5' RACE reads. The repertoire includes approximately 900,000 distinct CDR3 sequences, roughly 48% of them detected once, and about an eighth sits in the top ten. Source material: blood. The origin of the receptors is a man between 25 and 39 years old in good health.

This clonotype turned up a few times. The rearrangement links TRBV7-9 to TRBJ2-7, with D perhaps given as TRBD1 or TRBD2 (5 bases each). Per germline, CDR1 SEHNR and CDR2 FQNEAQ (reference sequence). Trimming removed 3 bases at V and 0 bases at J, with 15 bases between. CDR3 size: 16 residues. CDR3: CASSFPGRTLSYEQYF. In DNA, the CDR3 is TGTGCCAGCAGCTTCCCGGGACGTACCCTCTCCTACGAGCAGTACTTC.

This clonotype is a singleton in its sample. J is TRBJ1-2 and V is TRBV6-1; tentatively, D is TRBD1 (6 bases). Germline lookup yields CDR1 MNHNS and CDR2 SASEGT. The length of the CDR3 is 12 residues. V was pared by 6 bases and J by 6 bases, with 11 bases between. The CDR3 sequence: CASSYQGNGYTF. The CDR3 region has the DNA TGTGCCAGCAGCTATCAGGGGAATGGCTACACCTTC.

The chain combines TRBV4-2 with TRBJ1-1; D is ambiguous. V was pared by 0 bases and J by 8 bases, with 10 bases between. The CDR3 consists of 13 residues. CDR1 and CDR2 (germline): LGHNA, YNFKEQ. CDR3 DNA sequence: TGTGCCAGCAGCCAAGATATTATGGGAGAAGCTTTCTTT. Translation: CASSQDIMGEAFF.

This chain links TRBV24-1 with TRBJ2-7; possibly TRBD1 for D (6 bases). The germline V gene encodes CDR1 KGHDR and CDR2 SFDVKD. Trimming pared 7 bases from V and 3 bases from J, leaving 6 bases between. The CDR3 covers 11 residues. CDR3 sequence reads: CATSRGYEQYF. The CDR3 coding sequence is TGTGCCACCAGCAGGGGCTACGAGCAGTACTTC.

On this clonotype itself: One end of the junction does not line up with germline, which may come from a read error. The chain has TRBV7-9 and TRBJ1-1; possible D gene TRBD1, 5 bases. The CDR3 extends over 17 amino acids. CDR1 is SEHNR and CDR2 is FQNEAQ in the germline V gene (reference sequence). The CDR3 reads CPSSQKKGRGGNTEAFF. The DNA of the CDR3 is TGTCCCAGCAGCCAGAAGAAGGGACGGGGTGGGAACACTGAAGCTTTCTTT.

This chain links TRBV28 with TRBJ2-7; 8 bases are shared with TRBD2. Unmatched junction bases numbered 13, after V lost 4 bases and J lost 5 bases. Germline V lookup: CDR1 MDHEN, CDR2 SYDVKM. The CDR3 spans 16 residues. CDR3 in DNA: TGTGCCAGCAGTTCCTCCGCCCGGGGGGGGCGCCACGAGCAGTACTTC. Amino acids: CASSSSARGGRHEQYF.

This clonotype was seen only a few times. The rearrangement uses TRBV20-1 and TRBJ2-5; maybe TRBD1 (5 bases). V lost 3 bases and J 2 bases, leaving 10 bases between the germline ends. CDR1 DFQATT and CDR2 SNEGSKA come from the germline V gene (reference sequence). The CDR3 runs 13 residues. CDR3 residues: CSARPTVQETQYF. CDR3 in DNA: TGCAGTGCTAGGCCGACAGTGCAAGAGACCCAGTACTTC.

The CDR3 loop is CASSLFGQANTGELFF. CDR3 nucleotides: TGTGCCAGCAGTTTATTCGGGCAAGCGAACACCGGGGAGCTGTTTTTT. V and J are TRBV12-3 or TRBV12-4 and TRBJ2-2, with no clear D. CDR3 size: 16 residues. V was cut by 2 bases and J by 0 bases, with 10 bases left in between.

Regarding this clonotype: At one of its ends the junction is not consistent with the germline gene, which may arise from a read error. V gene TRBV15 combines with J gene TRBJ2-5; D unresolved. The CDR3 is made up of 13 amino acids. CDR1 is LNHNV and CDR2 is YYDKDF in the germline V gene (reference sequence). The CDR3 protein is CATSRESQETRYF. The CDR3, as DNA: TGTGCCACCAGCAGAGAAAGTCAAGAGACCCGGTACTTC.

This clonotype was seen a handful of times. This CDR3 reads CASSFRTSWGGDEQYF. DNA for the CDR3: TGTGCCAGCAGTTTCAGGACTAGCTGGGGTGGGGACGAGCAGTACTTC. The chain couples TRBV12-3 or TRBV12-4 to TRBJ2-7; TRBD2 aligns across 8 bases. V was pared by 3 bases and J by 5 bases, with 12 bases of the junction left unmatched. This CDR3 region has 16 residues.

The chain employs TRBV3-1 and TRBJ2-1; D ambiguous. The length of the CDR3 is 13 residues. The germline V gene encodes CDR1 LGHDT and CDR2 YNNKEL (reference sequence). Trimming removed 0 bases at V and 10 bases at J, with 10 bases between. CDR3 protein: CASSQDPVGEQFF. In DNA, the CDR3 is TGTGCCAGCAGCCAAGACCCCGTAGGCGAGCAGTTCTTC.

This clonotype turned up a few times. The chain combines TRBV7-2 with TRBJ2-7; weak D call: TRBD2 (6 bases). This CDR3 is built from 15 residues. V was trimmed by 1 base and J by 4 bases, leaving 14 bases between them. Germline CDR1 SGHTA, CDR2 FQGNSA. The CDR3 DNA is TGTGCCAGCAGCTTAGACGGGGGACCTATTTACGAGCAGTACTTC. This translates into CASSLDGGPIYEQYF.

DNA of the CDR3: TGCAGTGCTAGGGGAAGCATGAACACTGAAGCTTTCTTT. It is translated as CSARGSMNTEAFF. This chain uses TRBV20-1 with TRBJ1-1; no reliable D call. Germline assignment: CDR1 DFQATT and CDR2 SNEGSKA (reference sequence). Between the trimmed V and J ends, which lost 3 bases and 0 bases, there was a span of 8 bases. This CDR3 region has 13 residues.

The J gene is TRBJ2-7, the V gene TRBV21-1. TRBV21-1 is a pseudogene segment. This CDR3 is built from 13 residues. The CDR3 DNA follows: TGTGCCAACCTAGGGGACGCCCCTTACGAGCAGTACTTC. Protein: CANLGDAPYEQYF.

The chain employs TRBV4-1 and TRBJ2-4; possible D gene TRBD2, 5 bases. The DNA end is more similar to TRBJ2-7, so the J call may be wrong. This CDR3 contains 15 residues. The V gene's germline CDR1 is MGHRA and CDR2 YSYEKL. CDR3 sequence reads: CASSQVSGSGYEQYF. CDR3 nucleotides: TGCGCCAGCAGCCAAGTCTCAGGATCGGGGTACGAGCAGTACTTC.

The V call is TRBV5-6, the J call TRBJ2-1; 8 positions agree with TRBD2. Trimming took 2 bases from V and 3 from J; bases not matched to a gene: 7. In germline, CDR1 is SGHDT, CDR2 YYEEEE. This CDR3 has 16 residues. The CDR3 here is CASSFPTSGDYNEQFF. CDR3 in DNA: TGTGCCAGCAGCTTCCCAACTAGCGGAGACTACAATGAGCAGTTCTTC.

DNA for the CDR3: TGCGCCAGCAGCCAAGTGGCGACCTCCTACGAGCAGTACTTC. It codes for CASSQVATSYEQYF. The chain uses TRBV4-3 and TRBJ2-7; D ambiguous. V was clipped by 1 base and J by 0 bases, with 7 bases between them. The CDR3 covers 14 residues. Germline loops: CDR1 LGHNA, CDR2 YSLEER.

This clonotype was seen only a few times. The CDR3 DNA reads as TGTGCCAGCCCTAAGGGCGGGTCCGCAGTCTCCAATCAGCCCCAGCATTTT. Its translation is CASPKGGSAVSNQPQHF. This chain connects TRBV7-2 to TRBJ1-5; D is undetermined. V lost 8 bases to trimming and J lost 3 bases, with 23 bases between them. Per germline, CDR1 SGHTA and CDR2 FQGNSA. The CDR3 is 17 amino acids.

The count of this clonotype is one. The chain recombines TRBV6-1 with TRBJ1-1; D gene unclear. Trimming stripped 2 bases from V and 1 base from J, with 8 bases between. Germline-derived CDR1 and CDR2 are MNHNS and SASEGT. The CDR3 length is 14 residues. The CDR3 reads CASSEKPGNTEAFF. The CDR3, as DNA: TGTGCCAGCAGTGAAAAACCGGGGAACACTGAAGCTTTCTTT.

This sequence joins TRBV29-1 and TRBJ2-3; perhaps TRBD1 as D (5 bases). CDR3 length: 16 amino acids. Germline lookup yields CDR1 SQVTM and CDR2 ANQGSEA. Trimming shortened V by 5 bases and J by 1 base, and 19 bases separated the two germline ends. The CDR3 region has the DNA TGCAGCGTTTTTCGGTGGGGCGGCGGCGGCACAGATACGCAGTATTTT. Residues: CSVFRWGGGGTDTQYF.